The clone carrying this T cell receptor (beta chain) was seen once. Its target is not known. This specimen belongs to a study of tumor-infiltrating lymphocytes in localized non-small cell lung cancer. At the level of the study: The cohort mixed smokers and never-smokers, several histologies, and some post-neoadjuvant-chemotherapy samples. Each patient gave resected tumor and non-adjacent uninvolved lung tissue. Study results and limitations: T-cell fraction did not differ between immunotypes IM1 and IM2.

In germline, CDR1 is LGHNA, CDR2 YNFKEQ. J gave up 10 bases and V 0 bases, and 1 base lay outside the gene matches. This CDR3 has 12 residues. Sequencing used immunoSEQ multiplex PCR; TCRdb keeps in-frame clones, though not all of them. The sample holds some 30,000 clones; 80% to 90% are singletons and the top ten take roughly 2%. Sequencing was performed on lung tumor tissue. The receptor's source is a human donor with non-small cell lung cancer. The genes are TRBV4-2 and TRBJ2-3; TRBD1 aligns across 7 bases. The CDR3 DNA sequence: TGTGCCAGCAGCCAAGAAACAGGGGCGCAGTATTTT. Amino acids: CASSQETGAQYF.